The clone carrying this T cell receptor beta chain has just a few counts. Its specificity is unknown. CD4+ naive, central memory, regulatory and stem cell-like memory cells were sorted via CD45RO/CCR7/CD25/CD127/CD95/CD27. These data belong to a study of beta chain features in type 1 diabetes. General study findings and limits: TCRB CDR3s were moderately but significantly shorter in Type 1 diabetes patients in all four CD4+ subsets.

As every portion of the isolated RNA was reverse transcribed, the sequencing read expressed TCRB transcripts. Profiling relied on immunoSEQ multiplex PCR, and the TCRdb table lists in-frame clones only, not all of them. The sample holds about 150,000 clones, around 10% seen once. This clonotype originated in a man aged 25-45 years with type 1 diabetes. Input material: central memory CD4+ T cells from blood.

Written as DNA, the CDR3 is TGTGCCAGCAATGTAGCAGAGCAGTTCTTC. This gives the protein CASNVAEQFF. The chain employs TRBV27 and TRBJ2-1, with unresolved D. This CDR3 has 10 residues. The V gene lost 7 bases and the J gene lost 10 bases, with 8 bases spanning the gap. Germline V gene lookup returns CDR1 MNHEY and CDR2 SMNVEV (reference sequence).